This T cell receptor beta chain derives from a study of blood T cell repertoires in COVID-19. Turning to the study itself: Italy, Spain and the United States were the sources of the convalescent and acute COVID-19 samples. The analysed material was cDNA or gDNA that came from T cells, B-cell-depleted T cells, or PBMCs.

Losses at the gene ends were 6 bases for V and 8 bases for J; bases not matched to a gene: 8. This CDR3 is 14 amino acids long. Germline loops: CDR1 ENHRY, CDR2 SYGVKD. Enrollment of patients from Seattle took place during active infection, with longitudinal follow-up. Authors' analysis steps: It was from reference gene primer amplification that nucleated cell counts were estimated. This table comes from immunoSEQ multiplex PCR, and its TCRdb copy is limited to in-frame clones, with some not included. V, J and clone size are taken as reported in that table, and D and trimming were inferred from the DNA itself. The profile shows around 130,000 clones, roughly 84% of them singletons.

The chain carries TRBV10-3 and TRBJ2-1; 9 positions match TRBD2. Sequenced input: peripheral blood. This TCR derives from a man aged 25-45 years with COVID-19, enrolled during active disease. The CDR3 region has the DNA TGTGCCATCAGGATTAGCGGGAGTGCCGATGAGCAGTTCTTC. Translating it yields CAIRISGSADEQFF.